The following is a TCR beta chain sequence with its context. The authors divided CD4+ cells into CD45RA+ naive and CD45RA-negative memory subsets. The CDR3 extends over 13 amino acids. V was trimmed by 1 base and J by 4 bases, leaving 2 bases between them. Germline values: CDR1 SEHNR, CDR2 FQNEAQ (reference sequence). This entry belongs to a study of shared clonotypes between healthy human individuals. The assay was immunoSEQ multiplex PCR, and TCRdb's table has in-frame clones only and misses some. The sample lists 1,400,000 or so clones; 98% to 99% were seen once. Material for sequencing was naive CD4+ T cells sorted from blood. As to subset: CD45RA+ positively selected. The sequence came from a man between 25 and 39 years old in good health. V is TRBV7-9 and J is TRBJ2-6; D not certain. CDR3 region: CASSLVGANVLTF. In DNA, the CDR3 is TGTGCCAGCAGCTTAGTGGGGGCCAACGTCCTGACTTTC.